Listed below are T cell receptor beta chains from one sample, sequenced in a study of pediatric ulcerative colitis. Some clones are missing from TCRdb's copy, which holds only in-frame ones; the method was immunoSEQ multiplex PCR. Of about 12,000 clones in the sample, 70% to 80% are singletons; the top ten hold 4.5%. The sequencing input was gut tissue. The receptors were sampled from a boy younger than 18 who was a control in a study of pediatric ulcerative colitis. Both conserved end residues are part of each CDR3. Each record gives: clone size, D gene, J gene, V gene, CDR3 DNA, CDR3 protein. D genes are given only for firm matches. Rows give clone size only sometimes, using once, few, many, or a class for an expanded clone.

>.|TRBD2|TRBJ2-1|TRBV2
TGTGCCAGCAGTGACGGGGCTAGCGGGAGATTTGATGAGCAGTTCTTC
CASSDGASGRFDEQFF
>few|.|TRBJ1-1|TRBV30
TGTGCCTGGAGTTACACGAACACTGAAGCTTTCTTT
CAWSYTNTEAFF
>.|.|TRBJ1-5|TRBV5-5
TGTGCCAGCAGCCCGTGGGGGGCCATTCTTAGCAATCAGCCCCAGCATTTT
CASSPWGAILSNQPQHF
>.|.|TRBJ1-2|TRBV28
TGTGCCAGCAGTGAAGGGGGGAACTATGGCTACACCTTC
CASSEGGNYGYTF
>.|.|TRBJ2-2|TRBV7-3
TGTGCCAGCAGCTTATTCCCCGGGGAGCTGTTTTTT
CASSLFPGELFF
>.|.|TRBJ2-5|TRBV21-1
TGTGCCAGCAGCACATGGACAGGTCCGTACCAAGAGACCCAGTACTTC
CASSTWTGPYQETQYF
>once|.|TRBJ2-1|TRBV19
TGTGCCAGTAGTACCTACGTGCTATTCTACAATGAGCAGTTCTTC
CASSTYVLFYNEQFF
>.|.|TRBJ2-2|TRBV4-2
TGTGCCAGCAGCCGAGACTCGCGTTCCGGCACCGGGGAGCTGTTTTTT
CASSRDSRSGTGELFF
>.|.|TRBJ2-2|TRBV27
TGTGCCAGCAGTATAAGGACAGGACTAATCGGGGAGCTGTTTTTT
CASSIRTGLIGELFF
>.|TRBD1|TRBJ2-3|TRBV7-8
TGTGCCAGCAGCCCGCGGACAGGATACACAGATACGCAGTATTTT
CASSPRTGYTDTQYF
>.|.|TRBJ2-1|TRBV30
TGTGCCTGGAAAGGCAGAAGCAATGAGCAGTTCTTC
CAWKGRSNEQFF
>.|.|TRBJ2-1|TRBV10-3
TGTGCCATCAGTGAAGGTAGGCAGGGTTACGGAAATGAGCAGTTCTTC
CAISEGRQGYGNEQFF
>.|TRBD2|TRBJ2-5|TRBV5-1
TGCGCCAGCAGCTTGAGGCTAGCGGGAGCGGGGCAAGAGACCCAGTACTTC
CASSLRLAGAGQETQYF
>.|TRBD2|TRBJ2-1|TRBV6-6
TGTGCCAGCAGAGTTGGGGGACTAGCGTCCAATGAGCAGTTCTTC
CASRVGGLASNEQFF
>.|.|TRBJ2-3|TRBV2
TGTGCCAGCAGGGGGTGGCTAAAGCAGCCAGATACGCAGTATTTT
CASRGWLKQPDTQYF
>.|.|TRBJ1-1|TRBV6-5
TGTGCCAGCAGTTACGGGCAGTACACTGAAGCTTTCTTT
CASSYGQYTEAFF
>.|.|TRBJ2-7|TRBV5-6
TGTGCCAGCAGCCCCCAGGGTGTGGACGAGCAGTACTTC
CASSPQGVDEQYF
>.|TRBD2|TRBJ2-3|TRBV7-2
TGTGCCAGCACCTCGAGGACTAGCGGGAGCACAGATACGCAGTATTTT
CASTSRTSGSTDTQYF
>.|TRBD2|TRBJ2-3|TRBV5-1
TGCGCCAGCAGCCTTAGCGGGGGAACCAACACAGATACGCAGTATTTT
CASSLSGGTNTDTQYF
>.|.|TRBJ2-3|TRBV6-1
TGTGCCAGCAAATCAGCGGACACAGATACGCAGTATTTT
CASKSADTDTQYF